Following are 14 T cell receptor beta chains from one sample sequenced in a study of T cells in Graves' hyperthyroidism and ophthalmopathy. RNA transcripts served as the template for amplifying TCR beta CDR3 regions. TCR CDR3 regions were first amplified by RT-PCR with HTBI primers. TCRdb ran MiXCR on the multiplex PCR reads and lists one entry per CDR3 protein. Among fewer than 650,000 distinct CDR3 sequences listed, approximately 15% were seen once. Sequencing was performed on blood. The receptors stem from a woman in her twenties or thirties with Graves' hyperthyroidism that later progressed to Graves' ophthalmopathy.

This clonotype was seen a handful of times. V gene TRBV24-1 combines with J gene TRBJ2-7; D not certain. Germline CDR1 and CDR2: KGHDR and SFDVKD. The CDR3 spans 15 residues. Trimming cost V 4 bases and J 3 bases, with 15 bases left between them. The chain's CDR3 is CATSDPGSNNYEQYF. CDR3 nucleotide sequence: TGTGCCACCAGTGACCCCGGAAGCAACAACTACGAGCAGTACTTC.

This sequence joins TRBV20-1 and TRBJ2-7, with a tentative D call TRBD1 (6 bases). The length of the CDR3 is 12 residues. Per germline, CDR1 DFQATT and CDR2 SNEGSKA (reference sequence). V was cut by 3 bases and J by 5 bases, with 11 bases left in between. CDR3 residues: CSASGRGDEQYF. As DNA, the CDR3 is TGCAGTGCTAGTGGCAGGGGAGACGAGCAGTACTTC.

This chain uses TRBV6-5 with TRBJ1-1; D ambiguous. CDR1 and CDR2 (germline): MNHEY, SVGAGI. V gave up 0 bases and J gave up 5 bases, with 7 bases separating them. This CDR3 contains 13 residues. CDR3 loop: CASSYSMSTEAFF. For the CDR3, the DNA is TGTGCCAGCAGTTACTCGATGAGTACTGAAGCTTTCTTT.

To note about this clonotype: One base away lies a much larger clone, so this may be a sequencing read error. The rearrangement uses TRBV28 and TRBJ2-7, with no clear D. CDR1 and CDR2 (germline): MDHEN, SYDVKM. The V end was cut by 6 bases, the J end by 3 bases, with 9 bases between. The CDR3 spans 12 residues. The CDR3 spells CASRRKGYEQYF. The DNA of the CDR3 is TGTGCCAGCAGGAGAAAGGGCTACGAGCAGTACTTC.

This clonotype was detected many times. The gene calls are TRBV15 and TRBJ2-5; D is uncertain. Trimming removed 1 base from V and 4 bases from J, with 13 bases in between. Germline V lookup: CDR1 LNHNV, CDR2 YYDKDF (reference sequence). CDR3 length: 15 residues. CDR3 bases: TGTGCCACCAGCAGAGCTTATGAGGCAGGAGAGACCCAGTACTTC. Residues: CATSRAYEAGETQYF.

This clonotype came up many times. The chain links TRBV10-3 to TRBJ1-1; D unresolved. The length of the CDR3 is 14 residues. V lost 7 bases and J lost 4, with 16 bases in between. CDR1 ENHRY and CDR2 SYGVKD come from the germline V gene. The DNA for the CDR3 is TGTGCCATCATGGAGACGAGCAGAGGCACTGAAGCTTTCTTT. Amino acid sequence: CAIMETSRGTEAFF.

This clonotype turned up a few times. This sequence joins TRBV19 and TRBJ2-1, with 10 nucleotides matching TRBD2. CDR3 length: 16 residues. CDR1 is LNHDA and CDR2 is SQIVND in the germline V gene (reference sequence). Trimming took 3 bases from V and 0 from J; bases not matched to a gene: 2. This CDR3 is CASSMSSGGSYNEQFF. CDR3 in DNA: TGTGCCAGTAGTATGTCTAGCGGGGGCTCCTACAATGAGCAGTTCTTC.

This clonotype was seen more than once but under ten times. The V call is TRBV12-3 or TRBV12-4, the J call TRBJ2-2; a weak D match, TRBD1 (6 bases). The CDR3 consists of 17 residues. V dropped 5 bases and J dropped 6 bases, with 22 bases sitting between them. DNA for the CDR3: TGTGCCAGCAGTGGGCAGGGGTGGTTTGCGTCAGCCGGGGAGCTGTTTTTT. Translating it yields CASSGQGWFASAGELFF.

This clonotype was counted many times. The genes are TRBV27 and TRBJ2-5; no definite D call. The CDR3 length is 10 residues. Germline loops: CDR1 MNHEY, CDR2 SMNVEV (reference sequence). The V gene lost 11 bases and the J gene lost 5 bases, with 9 bases spanning the gap. In DNA form, the CDR3 reads TGTGCCCGCGGTGGGGAGACCCAGTACTTC. Protein sequence: CARGGETQYF.

To note about this clonotype: A clone one base away is much larger, so this may be a read error. This rearrangement joins TRBV15 to TRBJ2-6; D uncertain. There are 18 residues in the CDR3. The germline CDR1 and CDR2 sequences are LNHNV and YYDKDF (reference sequence). Trimming removed 2 bases at V and 4 bases at J, with 18 bases between. The CDR3 protein is CATSRNRLLGSGANVLTF. The DNA for the CDR3 is TGTGCCACCAGCAGAAATCGATTGCTAGGGTCGGGGGCCAACGTCCTGACTTTC. The variable domain in full, with the rest retrieved from reference TRBV15 and TRBJ2-6, is DAMVIQNPRYQVTQFGKPVTLSCSQTLNHNVMYWYQQKSSQAPKLLFHYYDKDFNNEADTPDNFQSRRPNTSFCFLDIRSPGLGDTAMYLCATSRNRLLGSGANVLTFGAGSRLTVL.

In this sample, this clonotype turned up many times. The chain couples TRBV20-1 to TRBJ2-7, with 7 bases matching TRBD1. Trimming at V came to 3 bases and at J to 3 bases, leaving 17 bases not matched to a gene. Germline V gene data show CDR1 as DFQATT and CDR2 as SNEGSKA (reference sequence). The CDR3 has 17 amino acids. The CDR3 sequence is CSASPIDRAGPYYEQYF. CDR3 in DNA: TGCAGTGCTAGCCCCATTGACAGGGCTGGGCCCTACTACGAGCAGTACTTC.

This clonotype was detected ten times or more. This chain uses TRBV20-1 with TRBJ2-7, with D possibly being TRBD1 (5 bases). The CDR3 consists of 12 residues. Germline-derived CDR1 and CDR2 are DFQATT and SNEGSKA (reference sequence). V lost 3 bases and J 0 bases, leaving 6 bases between the germline ends. Written as DNA, the CDR3 is TGCAGTGCTAGTGACAGCTCCTACGAGCAGTACTTC. Translating gives CSASDSSYEQYF.

This clonotype was seen repeatedly, ten times or more. This sequence joins TRBV12-3 or TRBV12-4 and TRBJ1-1; possible D gene TRBD1, 5 bases. The CDR3 loop spans 14 amino acids. The V end lost 3 bases, the J end lost 1 base, and 9 bases lay between the germline ends. CDR3 nucleotide sequence: TGTGCCAGCAGTTTCGGGGGTTCGAACACTGAAGCTTTCTTT. Its protein is CASSFGGSNTEAFF.

This clonotype has ten or more counts. V is TRBV5-1 and J is TRBJ2-1; D is possibly TRBD1 (5 bases). The length of the CDR3 is 15 residues. The V end lost 0 bases, the J end lost 6 bases, and 13 bases lay between the germline ends. From germline, CDR1 is SGHRS and CDR2 YFSETQ. The CDR3 nucleotides are TGCGCCAGCAGCTTGGCCGGTGACAGATTCAATGAGCAGTTCTTC. Translating gives CASSLAGDRFNEQFF.